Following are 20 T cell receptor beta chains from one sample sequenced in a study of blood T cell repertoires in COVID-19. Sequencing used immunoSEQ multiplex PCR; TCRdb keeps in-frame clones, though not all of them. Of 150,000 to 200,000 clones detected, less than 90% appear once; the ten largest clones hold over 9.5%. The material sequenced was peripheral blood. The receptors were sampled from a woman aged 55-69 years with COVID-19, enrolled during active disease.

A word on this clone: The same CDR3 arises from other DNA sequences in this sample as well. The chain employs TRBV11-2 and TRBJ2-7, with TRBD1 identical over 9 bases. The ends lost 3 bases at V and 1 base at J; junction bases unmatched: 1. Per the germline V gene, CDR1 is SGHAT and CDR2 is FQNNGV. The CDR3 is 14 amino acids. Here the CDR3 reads CASSLGTGSYEQYF. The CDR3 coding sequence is TGTGCCAGCAGCTTGGGGACAGGGTCCTACGAGCAGTACTTC.

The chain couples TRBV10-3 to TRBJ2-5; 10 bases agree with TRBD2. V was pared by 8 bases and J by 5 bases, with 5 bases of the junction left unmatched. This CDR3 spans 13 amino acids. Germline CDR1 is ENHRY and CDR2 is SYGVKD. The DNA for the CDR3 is TGTGCCATCGGTAGCGGGAGGTATGAGACCCAGTACTTC. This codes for CAIGSGRYETQYF.

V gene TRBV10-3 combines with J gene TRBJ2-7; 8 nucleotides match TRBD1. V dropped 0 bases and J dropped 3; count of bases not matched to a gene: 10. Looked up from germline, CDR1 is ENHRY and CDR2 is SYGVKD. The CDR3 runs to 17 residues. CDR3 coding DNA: TGTGCCATCAGTGAGTCGGTTTTTCGGACAGGGTACTACGAGCAGTACTTC. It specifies CAISESVFRTGYYEQYF.

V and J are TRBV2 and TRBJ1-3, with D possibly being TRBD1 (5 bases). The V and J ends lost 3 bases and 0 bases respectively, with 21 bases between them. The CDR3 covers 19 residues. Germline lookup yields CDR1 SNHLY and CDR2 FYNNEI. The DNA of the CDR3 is TGTGCCAGCAGTGACCCCCTGGGGGGGACGGCGGACTCTGGAAACACCATATATTTT. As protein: CASSDPLGGTADSGNTIYF.

DNA for the CDR3: TGTGCCTGGCAAGAGGGCGGCGATCAGCCCCAGCATTTT. Encoded protein: CAWQEGGDQPQHF. The chain has TRBV30 and TRBJ1-5; D not resolved. Germline V CDR1 and CDR2: GTSNPN, SVGIG (reference sequence). With 5 bases removed from V and 5 bases from J, the gap between germline ends came to 13 bases. This CDR3 has 13 residues.

This CDR3 is CASSPPAGGIDTQYF. The CDR3 nucleotides read TGTGCCAGCAGCCCTCCAGCGGGAGGGATAGATACGCAGTATTTT. V is TRBV9 and J is TRBJ2-3, with 10 bases lining up with TRBD2. The CDR3 spans 15 residues. V was clipped by 4 bases and J by 5 bases; unmatched bases: 7. The germline CDR1 and CDR2 sequences are SGDLS and YYNGEE.

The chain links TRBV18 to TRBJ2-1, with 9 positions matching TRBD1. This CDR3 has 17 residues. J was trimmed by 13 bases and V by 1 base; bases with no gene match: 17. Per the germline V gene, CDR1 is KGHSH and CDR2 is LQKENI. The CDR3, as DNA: TGTGCCAGCTCACCACAGGCCGGGACAGGGTCTGCAGGTAGACAGTTCTTC. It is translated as CASSPQAGTGSAGRQFF.

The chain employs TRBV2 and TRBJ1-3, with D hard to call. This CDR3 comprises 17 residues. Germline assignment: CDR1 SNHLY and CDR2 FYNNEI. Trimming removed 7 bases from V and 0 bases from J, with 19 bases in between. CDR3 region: CASTLRVQISSGNTIYF. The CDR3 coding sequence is TGTGCCAGCACCCTACGGGTGCAGATCAGCTCTGGAAACACCATATATTTT.

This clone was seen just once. CDR3 sequence: CASSLSSGSSYEQYF. DNA of the CDR3: TGTGCCAGCAGCTTAAGTAGCGGCAGCTCCTACGAGCAGTACTTC. This chain links TRBV7-8 with TRBJ2-7; D is perhaps TRBD2 (6 bases). CDR1 is SGHVS, CDR2 FQNEAQ, per germline. The CDR3 extends over 15 amino acids. Trimming cost V 2 bases and J 0 bases, with 11 bases left between them.

In nucleotides, the CDR3 is TGTGCCAGCAGTTACTTCCCCCAGACTCCCGGGGAGCTGTTTTTT. Its translation is CASSYFPQTPGELFF. The V call is TRBV6-5, the J call TRBJ2-2; D unresolved. Germline V gives CDR1 MNHEY, CDR2 SVGAGI. Trimming removed 1 base from V and 6 bases from J, with 12 bases in between. The CDR3 is made up of 15 amino acids.

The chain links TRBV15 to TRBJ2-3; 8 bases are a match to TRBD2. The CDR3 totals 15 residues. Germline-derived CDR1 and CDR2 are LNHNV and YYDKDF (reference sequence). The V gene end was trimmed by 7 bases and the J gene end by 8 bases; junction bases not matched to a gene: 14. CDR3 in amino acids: CATTAPSGSQATQYF. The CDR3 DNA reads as TGTGCCACCACGGCGCCGAGCGGGAGTCAGGCTACGCAGTATTTT.

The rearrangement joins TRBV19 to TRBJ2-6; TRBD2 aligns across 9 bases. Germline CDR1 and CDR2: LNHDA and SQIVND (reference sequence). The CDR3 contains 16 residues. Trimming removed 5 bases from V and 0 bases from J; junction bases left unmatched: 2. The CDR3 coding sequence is TGTGCCAGTAGTCATAGCGGGGGCTCTGGGGCCAACGTCCTGACTTTC. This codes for CASSHSGGSGANVLTF.

The CDR3 protein is CASSQESGLGTDTQYF. Written as DNA, the CDR3 is TGCGCCAGCAGCCAAGAGTCGGGGTTGGGCACAGATACGCAGTATTTT. This chain joins TRBV4-1 and TRBJ2-3; tentatively, D is TRBD2 (5 bases). Germline V gene sequence: CDR1 MGHRA, CDR2 YSYEKL. The CDR3 sequence is 16 residues long. V lost 0 bases to trimming and J lost 1 base, with 11 bases between them.

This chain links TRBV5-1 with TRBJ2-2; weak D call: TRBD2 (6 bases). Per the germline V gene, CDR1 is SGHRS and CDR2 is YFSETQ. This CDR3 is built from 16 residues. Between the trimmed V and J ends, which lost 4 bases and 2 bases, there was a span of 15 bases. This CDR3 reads CASSPATGVNTGELFF. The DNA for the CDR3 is TGCGCCAGCAGCCCAGCCACGGGGGTTAACACCGGGGAGCTGTTTTTT. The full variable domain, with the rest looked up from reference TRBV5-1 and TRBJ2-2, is KAGVTQTPRYLIKTRGQQVTLSCSPISGHRSVSWYQQTPGQGLQFLFEYFSETQRNKGNFPGRFSGRQFSNSRSEMNVSTLELGDSALYLCASSPATGVNTGELFFGEGSRLTVL.

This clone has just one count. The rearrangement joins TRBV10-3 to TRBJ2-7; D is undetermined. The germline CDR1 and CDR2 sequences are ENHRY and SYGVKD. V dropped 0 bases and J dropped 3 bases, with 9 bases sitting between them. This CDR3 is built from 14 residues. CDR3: CAISESARYYEQYF. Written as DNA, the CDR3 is TGTGCCATCAGTGAGTCCGCGCGGTACTACGAGCAGTACTTC.

The CDR3 is CASSERLGARWNQPQHF. CDR3 DNA: TGTGCCAGCAGTGAAAGATTAGGGGCCAGATGGAATCAGCCCCAGCATTTT. This rearrangement joins TRBV6-1 to TRBJ1-5, with a weak D call TRBD1 (5 bases). Looked up from germline, CDR1 is MNHNS and CDR2 is SASEGT. The CDR3 runs to 17 residues. Trimming took 2 bases from V and 4 from J, leaving 18 bases between them.

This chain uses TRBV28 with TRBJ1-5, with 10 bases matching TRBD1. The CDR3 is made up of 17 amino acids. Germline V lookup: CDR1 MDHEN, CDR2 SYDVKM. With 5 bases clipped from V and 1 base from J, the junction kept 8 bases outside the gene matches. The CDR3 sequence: CASSNRDRGPSNQPQHF. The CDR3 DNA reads TGTGCCAGCAGTAACCGGGACAGGGGCCCGAGCAATCAGCCCCAGCATTTT.

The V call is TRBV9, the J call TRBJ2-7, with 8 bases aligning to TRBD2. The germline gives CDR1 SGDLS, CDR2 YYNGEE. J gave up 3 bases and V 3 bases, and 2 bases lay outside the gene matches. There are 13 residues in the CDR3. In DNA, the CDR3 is TGTGCCAGCAGCGGACTAGCGAGCTACGAGCAGTACTTC. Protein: CASSGLASYEQYF.

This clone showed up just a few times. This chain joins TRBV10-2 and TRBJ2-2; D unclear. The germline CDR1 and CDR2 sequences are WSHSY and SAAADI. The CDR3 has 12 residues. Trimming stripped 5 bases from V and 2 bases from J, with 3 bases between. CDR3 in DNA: TGCGCCAGCAGTCTAAACACCGGGGAGCTGTTTTTT. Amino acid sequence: CASSLNTGELFF.

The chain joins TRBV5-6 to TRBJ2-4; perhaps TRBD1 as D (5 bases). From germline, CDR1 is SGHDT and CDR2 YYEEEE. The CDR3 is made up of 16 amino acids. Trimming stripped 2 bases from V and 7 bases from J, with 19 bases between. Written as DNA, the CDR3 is TGTGCCAGCAGCTTAACGGCAGGGCGAAATGGGAACATTCAGTACTTC. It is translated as CASSLTAGRNGNIQYF.